One T cell receptor (beta chain) is described in this entry. Germline CDR1 SGHAT, CDR2 FQNNGV. The CDR3 sequence is 15 residues long. After removal of 5 bases from V and 7 bases from J, the junction contained 12 bases not matched to a gene. These data belong to a study of blood T cell repertoires in COVID-19. Libraries were prepared by immunoSEQ multiplex PCR; TCRdb keeps only in-frame clonotypes and omits some of them. The table includes approximately 350,000 clones, about 90% detected once. The source material was PBMCs or T cells enriched from blood (not recorded which). The rearrangement links TRBV11-2 to TRBJ2-3, with 7 bases matching TRBD1. The sequence was collected from a woman under 40 who had recovered from COVID-19. The chain's CDR3 is CASSPRGHITNTQYF. The CDR3 region has the DNA TGTGCCAGCAGCCCTAGGGGGCACATAACGAATACGCAGTATTTT.